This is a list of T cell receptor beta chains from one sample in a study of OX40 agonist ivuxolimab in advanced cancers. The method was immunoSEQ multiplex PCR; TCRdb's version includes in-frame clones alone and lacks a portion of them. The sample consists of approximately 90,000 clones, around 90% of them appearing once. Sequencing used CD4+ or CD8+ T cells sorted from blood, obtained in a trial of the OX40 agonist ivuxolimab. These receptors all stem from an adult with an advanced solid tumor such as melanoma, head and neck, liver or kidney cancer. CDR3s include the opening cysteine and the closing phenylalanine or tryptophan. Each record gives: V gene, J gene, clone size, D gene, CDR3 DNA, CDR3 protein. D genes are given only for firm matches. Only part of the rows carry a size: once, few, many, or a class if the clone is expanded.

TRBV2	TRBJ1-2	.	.	TGTGCCAGCAGTGGTCAAGTTATCTATGGCTACACCTTC	CASSGQVIYGYTF
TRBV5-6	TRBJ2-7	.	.	TGTGCCAGCAGAACGGACAGAGAAGTATACGAGCAGTACTTC	CASRTDREVYEQYF
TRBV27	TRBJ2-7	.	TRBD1	TGTGCCAGCAGCCCCGCGGGACAGGGCTACGAGCAGTACTTC	CASSPAGQGYEQYF
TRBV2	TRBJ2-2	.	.	TGTGCCAGCAAGGTGGGGCGGAACACCGGGGAGCTGTTTTTT	CASKVGRNTGELFF
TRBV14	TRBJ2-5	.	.	TGTGCCAGCAGCCAAGAGTGGAGAGAGACCCAGTACTTC	CASSQEWRETQYF
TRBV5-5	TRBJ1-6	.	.	TGTGCCAGCAGCTTGCAGGAGGTCTATAATTCACCCCTCCACTTT	CASSLQEVYNSPLHF
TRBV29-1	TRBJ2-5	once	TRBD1	TGCAGCGTTGCGGGTAACCGGGACAGGAACCAAGAGACCCAGTACTTC	CSVAGNRDRNQETQYF
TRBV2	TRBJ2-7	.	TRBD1	TGTGCCAGCACCCCGGGACAGGGGCTCTACGAGCAGTACTTC	CASTPGQGLYEQYF
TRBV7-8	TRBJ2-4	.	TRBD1	TGTGCCAGCAGCCCCGGACAGGGAATGAGTAACATTCAGTACTTC	CASSPGQGMSNIQYF
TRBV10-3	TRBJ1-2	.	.	TGTGCCATCAGTGAGTCGGGACGGCTTGACTATGGCTACACCTTC	CAISESGRLDYGYTF
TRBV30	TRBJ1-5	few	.	TGTGCCTGGAGTGGACAGGACAATCAGCCCCAGCATTTT	CAWSGQDNQPQHF
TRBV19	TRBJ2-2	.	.	TGTGCCAGTAGTATTGAAGTGGGAACCGGGGAGCTGTTTTTT	CASSIEVGTGELFF
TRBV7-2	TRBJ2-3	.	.	TGTGCCAGCAGCTTAAAGTCTGGGGATACGCAGTATTTT	CASSLKSGDTQYF
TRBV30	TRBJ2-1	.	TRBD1	TGTGCCTGCCAGGGGGAGTCGGGTGAGCAGTTCTTC	CACQGESGEQFF
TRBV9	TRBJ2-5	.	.	TGTGCCAGCAGCGTAGGCATGGGGACTCGACAAGAGACCCAGTACTTC	CASSVGMGTRQETQYF
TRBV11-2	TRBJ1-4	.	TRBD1	TGTGCCAGCAGCTCTAGACAGGGGAAAGAAAAACTGTTTTTT	CASSSRQGKEKLFF
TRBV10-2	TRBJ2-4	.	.	TGCGCCAGCAGGGTCGGCAGCAAAAACATTCAGTACTTC	CASRVGSKNIQYF